The rows below give T cell receptor beta chains drawn from one sample of a study of cytomegalovirus exposure and HLA in healthy donors. Profiled with immunoSEQ multiplex PCR; TCRdb holds only in-frame clones, not every one. This table has around 150,000 clones, 75% to 95% appearing once. Material: PBMCs. The receptor source for this set is a woman aged 18 to 35 in good health and CMV-seropositive. CDR3s include the opening cysteine and the closing phenylalanine or tryptophan. D genes are given only for firm matches. Expanded clones get a size class; other rows say once, few or many, or leave the size out.

cdr3_length j_call d_call v_call clone_size cdr3_aa cdr3_nt
13 TRBJ1-3 NA TRBV7-9 NA CAPRAYSGNTIYF TGTGCCCCCAGGGCTTACTCTGGAAACACCATATATTTT
16 TRBJ2-3 NA TRBV7-2 NA CASSLSGGESTDTQYF TGTGCCAGCAGCTTGTCGGGGGGCGAAAGCACAGATACGCAGTATTTT
17 TRBJ2-5 TRBD2 TRBV7-9 NA CASSFATSGGYQETQYF TGTGCCAGCAGCTTTGCGACTAGCGGGGGCTACCAAGAGACCCAGTACTTC
15 TRBJ1-3 NA TRBV28 NA CASSLWGQSGNTIYF TGTGCCAGCAGTTTATGGGGCCAATCCGGAAACACCATATATTTT
16 TRBJ2-3 NA TRBV4-3 NA CASSQDRGLVGDTQYF TGCGCCAGCAGCCAAGATCGGGGACTGGTGGGAGATACGCAGTATTTT
16 TRBJ2-1 TRBD2 TRBV23-1 once CASSQSRGTSEREQFF TGCGCCAGCAGTCAATCGAGGGGGACTAGCGAACGGGAGCAGTTCTTC
13 TRBJ1-2 TRBD1 TRBV18 NA CASSPDRGLRYTF TGTGCCAGCTCACCAGACAGGGGCCTACGCTACACCTTC
16 TRBJ2-3 NA TRBV7-8 NA CASSLGGGRITDTQYF TGTGCCAGCAGCTTAGGTGGCGGCAGAATCACAGATACGCAGTATTTT
14 TRBJ2-3 NA TRBV14 NA CASSQDLYTDTQYF TGTGCCAGCAGCCAAGATTTGTATACAGATACGCAGTATTTT
16 TRBJ2-2 TRBD2 TRBV7-7 NA CASSPRLAGPPGELFF TGTGCCAGCAGCCCGAGACTAGCGGGACCGCCCGGGGAGCTGTTTTTT
14 TRBJ2-5 NA TRBV6-5 NA CASSYSWQAETQYF TGTGCCAGCAGTTACTCGTGGCAGGCCGAGACCCAGTACTTC
15 TRBJ2-5 NA TRBV6-1 NA CASRDYGGRQETQYF TGTGCCAGCAGGGATTATGGCGGGCGCCAAGAGACCCAGTACTTC
13 TRBJ2-1 NA TRBV7-8 NA CASGASTYNEQFF TGTGCCAGCGGGGCCTCGACCTACAATGAGCAGTTCTTC
17 TRBJ2-3 TRBD2 TRBV6-1 NA CASSDETSGVLRDTQYF TGTGCCAGCAGTGACGAGACTAGCGGGGTCCTAAGGGATACGCAGTATTTT
16 TRBJ1-2 TRBD1 TRBV9 NA CASEPWPGDRGGGYTF TGTGCCAGTGAACCCTGGCCGGGGGACAGGGGAGGTGGCTACACCTTC
19 TRBJ1-4 NA TRBV4-1 NA CASSQVLRTANTPNQKLFF TGCGCCAGCAGCCAAGTGCTTAGGACAGCCAACACCCCTAACCAAAAACTGTTTTTT
14 TRBJ1-1 NA TRBV19 NA CASTPNEGVTEAFF TGTGCCAGTACCCCGAATGAGGGAGTCACTGAAGCTTTCTTT
14 TRBJ1-6 NA TRBV5-5 NA CASSLPPDNSPLHF TGTGCCAGCAGCTTGCCCCCTGATAATTCACCCCTCCACTTT
15 TRBJ2-3 NA TRBV6-4 NA CASSEKGDSTDTQYF TGTGCCAGCAGTGAAAAGGGGGATAGCACAGATACGCAGTATTTT
15 TRBJ1-5 NA TRBV5-5 NA CASSPDPYRTQPQHF TGTGCCAGCAGCCCCGACCCCTACAGGACCCAGCCCCAGCATTTT
13 TRBJ2-7 NA TRBV14 NA CASSLTGTYEQYF TGTGCCAGCAGTCTTACAGGGACCTACGAGCAGTACTTC
20 TRBJ2-6 NA TRBV14 NA CASSGGRFCGTCSGANVLTF TGTGCCAGCAGCGGAGGACGATTCTGCGGAACCTGTTCTGGGGCCAACGTCCTGACTTTC
17 TRBJ1-3 NA TRBV7-8 NA CASSQLIPRSSGNTIYF TGTGCCAGCAGTCAACTAATTCCACGAAGCTCTGGAAACACCATATATTTT
18 TRBJ1-5 NA TRBV29-1 NA CSVVDPEWGGGSNQPQHF TGCAGCGTTGTTGACCCGGAATGGGGCGGGGGGAGCAATCAGCCCCAGCATTTT
15 TRBJ1-4 TRBD1 TRBV6-6 NA CASRLLGTGNEKLFF TGTGCCAGCAGGCTATTAGGGACAGGGAATGAAAAACTGTTTTTT
14 TRBJ1-6 TRBD1 TRBV5-4 NA CASSLRTGNSPLHF TGTGCCAGCAGCCTACGGACAGGGAATTCACCCCTCCACTTT
16 TRBJ2-5 TRBD1 TRBV28 NA CASRRGLGQIQETQYF TGTGCCAGCAGACGAGGCCTGGGACAGATACAAGAGACCCAGTACTTC
12 TRBJ2-5 NA TRBV5-8 NA CASSLTEETQYF TGTGCCAGCAGCTTGACCGAGGAGACCCAGTACTTC
14 TRBJ1-4 TRBD1 TRBV2 NA CASRQGQVGEKLFF TGTGCCAGCAGACAGGGACAGGTTGGGGAAAAACTGTTTTTT
12 TRBJ2-1 TRBD2 TRBV7-9 NA CASSSAGTRKFF TGTGCCAGCAGCTCCGCCGGGACTAGGAAGTTCTTC
14 TRBJ2-3 NA TRBV28 NA CASSLPSATDTQYF TGTGCCAGCAGTTTACCCAGCGCCACAGATACGCAGTATTTT
17 TRBJ2-2 NA TRBV4-2 NA CASSQDGGAPRTGELFF TGTGCCAGCAGCCAAGATGGGGGGGCCCCGAGAACCGGGGAGCTGTTTTTT
16 TRBJ2-7 TRBD2 TRBV6-6 NA CASSLRGLAVPYEQYF TGTGCCAGCAGCCTTCGGGGACTAGCGGTTCCCTACGAGCAGTACTTC
12 TRBJ1-2 NA TRBV10-3 NA CAILGTSPGYTF TGTGCCATACTCGGGACTTCCCCTGGCTACACCTTC
13 TRBJ2-7 NA TRBV2 NA CASRAGISYEQYF TGTGCCAGCAGGGCGGGAATATCCTACGAGCAGTACTTC
18 TRBJ2-2 NA TRBV7-9 NA CASTQTDPAGTNTGELFF TGTGCCAGCACCCAGACCGATCCCGCCGGGACTAACACCGGGGAGCTGTTTTTT
11 TRBJ1-2 NA TRBV30 NA CAWTLGRAYTF TGTGCCTGGACCTTGGGGAGGGCCTACACCTTC
18 TRBJ2-2 TRBD2 TRBV7-2 NA CASSQTPGLAMNTGELFF TGTGCCAGCAGCCAGACCCCAGGACTAGCCATGAACACCGGGGAGCTGTTTTTT
14 TRBJ2-2 NA TRBV11-1 NA CASSSQENTGELFF TGTGCCAGCAGCTCACAAGAGAACACCGGGGAGCTGTTTTTT
16 TRBJ1-4 TRBD1 TRBV2 NA CASSEAAGTGHEKLFF TGTGCCAGCAGTGAAGCGGCCGGGACAGGGCATGAAAAACTGTTTTTT
19 TRBJ2-7 NA TRBV11-3 NA CASSLDLPDPTRLSYEQYF TGTGCCAGCAGCTTAGATCTCCCTGACCCGACCCGACTTTCCTACGAGCAGTACTTC
13 TRBJ1-2 NA TRBV6-5 once CASRPVANYGYTF TGTGCCAGCAGACCCGTAGCTAACTATGGCTACACCTTC
10 TRBJ1-2 NA TRBV29-1 NA CSVDHTGGTF TGCAGCGTTGACCACACCGGAGGCACCTTC
15 TRBJ1-5 TRBD1 TRBV29-1 NA CSVGIGTGQGQPQHF TGCAGCGTCGGAATTGGGACAGGGCAGGGTCAGCCCCAGCATTTT
11 TRBJ2-7 TRBD2 TRBV13 few CASRGGEEQYF TGTGCCAGCCGCGGGGGAGAGGAGCAGTACTTC
13 TRBJ2-7 NA TRBV6-5 NA CASSWGDLYEQYF TGTGCCAGCAGTTGGGGCGACCTCTACGAGCAGTACTTC
11 TRBJ2-7 NA TRBV20-1 NA CSAYPEDEQYF TGCAGTGCTTACCCGGAGGACGAGCAGTACTTC
12 TRBJ2-1 NA TRBV2 NA CASLVQGNEQFF TGTGCCAGTCTCGTTCAGGGTAATGAGCAGTTCTTC
15 TRBJ2-1 NA TRBV5-6 NA CASSEDIKRYNEQFF TGTGCCAGCAGCGAGGACATCAAGCGCTACAATGAGCAGTTCTTC
17 TRBJ2-1 NA TRBV25-1 NA CASSESGSGRSYNEQFF TGTGCCAGCAGTGAATCCGGGAGTGGGCGCTCCTACAATGAGCAGTTCTTC
12 TRBJ2-3 TRBD2 TRBV10-3 NA CAIGLGQDTQYF TGTGCCATCGGACTAGGACAAGATACGCAGTATTTT
15 TRBJ2-6 NA TRBV19 NA CASSIRQLGANVLTF TGTGCCAGTAGTATACGGCAGCTGGGCGCCAACGTCCTGACTTTC
15 TRBJ1-2 TRBD1 TRBV7-2 NA CASSSPGQGDYGYTF TGTGCCAGCAGCTCACCGGGACAGGGGGACTATGGCTACACCTTC
16 TRBJ1-4 NA TRBV25-1 NA CASSEPAGRGREKLFF TGTGCCAGCAGTGAGCCCGCAGGGAGAGGGAGGGAAAAACTGTTTTTT
12 TRBJ2-7 NA TRBV2 NA CASTRTFYEQYF TGTGCCAGCACCCGGACATTTTACGAGCAGTACTTC
14 TRBJ2-7 NA TRBV5-1 NA CASSFQASSYEQYF TGCGCCAGCAGCTTCCAGGCGAGCTCCTACGAGCAGTACTTC
14 TRBJ2-1 TRBD2 TRBV30 NA CAWRLAISYNEQFF TGTGCCTGGAGACTAGCGATATCCTACAATGAGCAGTTCTTC